This T cell receptor beta chain was documented in a study of shared clonotypes between healthy human individuals. Study results and caveats: Among the subsets, naive ones generally showed larger estimated richness than memory ones. It was the non-shared clonotypes that had lower generation probabilities than clonotypes shared by all four donors.

The CDR3 is 17 amino acids. The germline gives CDR1 MGHRA, CDR2 YSYEKL. J gave up 4 bases and V 4 bases, and 13 bases lay outside the gene matches. The assay ran at deep level. Profiled with immunoSEQ multiplex PCR; TCRdb holds only in-frame clones, not every one. The sample shows 850,000 to 1,200,000 clones, 70% to 80% of them seen only once. Regarding this clone: Its matching antigen is unknown.

The gene calls are TRBV4-1 and TRBJ2-7; TRBD2 agrees at 10 bases. This receptor was obtained from a man between 18 and 29 years old in good health. Sequencing was performed on memory CD4+ T cells sorted from blood. The sample's subset: CD45RA-negative fraction. CDR3 sequence: CASSLTTSGTFSYEQYF. DNA of the CDR3: TGCGCCAGCAGCCTGACTACTAGCGGGACCTTTTCTTACGAGCAGTACTTC.